In this sample, the clone carrying this T cell receptor beta chain turned up a few times. TCRdb re-called the RT-PCR reads with MiXCR, one entry per CDR3 protein. Among about 700,000 distinct CDR3 sequences listed, about 14% were seen once. The CDR3 consists of 14 residues. The V end was cut by 3 bases, the J end by 3 bases, with 12 bases between. Per the germline V gene, CDR1 is SGHVS and CDR2 is FQNEAQ. The data derive from a study of response to subunit inactivated influenza vaccine. The chain has TRBV7-8 and TRBJ2-7; tentative D call: TRBD1 (6 bases). The source is a man between 50 and 59 years old who received an inactivated influenza vaccine. The source was PBMCs from blood, collected less than 15 days before vaccination. Here the CDR3 DNA reads TGTGCCAGCAGCTTTGTACAGGGTTTCTACGAGCAGTACTTC. Amino acid sequence: CASSFVQGFYEQYF.